Each of the 5 T cell receptor beta chains below was sequenced from the same sample in a study of OX40 agonist ivuxolimab in advanced cancers. Some clones are missing from TCRdb's copy, which holds only in-frame ones; the method was immunoSEQ multiplex PCR. The sample consists of roughly 100,000 clones, about nine tenths of them appearing once. The starting material was CD4+ or CD8+ T cells sorted from blood, obtained in a trial of the OX40 agonist ivuxolimab. All receptors derive from an adult with an advanced solid tumor such as melanoma, head and neck, liver or kidney cancer.

This chain links TRBV5-1 with TRBJ2-2; D is perhaps TRBD1 (6 bases). The CDR3 loop spans 14 amino acids. Germline V lookup: CDR1 SGHRS, CDR2 YFSETQ. The V end lost 3 bases, the J end lost 6 bases, and 12 bases lay between the germline ends. The CDR3 DNA reads as TGCGCCAGCAGCTCACAGGGTACCCCCGGGGAGCTGTTTTTT. Translated, it gives CASSSQGTPGELFF.

This chain uses TRBV12-2 with TRBJ2-2; TRBD1 is the table's D call and was not checked against the DNA. TRBV12-2 is a known pseudogene. CDR3 length: 18 amino acids. The CDR3 loop reads CAIPPHWGHLSNTGELFF. The CDR3, as DNA: TGTGCAATTCCGCCACATTGGGGACATTTATCGAACACCGGGGAGCTGTTTTTT.

This clone was found a few times. The chain carries TRBV18 and TRBJ2-5; the D gene is possibly TRBD1 (6 bases). V lost 4 bases and J 5 bases, leaving 11 bases between the germline ends. The germline V gene encodes CDR1 KGHSH and CDR2 LQKENI. The CDR3 is 13 amino acids. The CDR3 bases are TGTGCCAGCTCACACGGACAGAGGGAGACCCAGTACTTC. It specifies CASSHGQRETQYF.

The CDR3 DNA reads as TGTGCCAGTCACAGGTTGGCTGGGGCCAACGTCCTGACTTTC. This encodes CASHRLAGANVLTF. The chain carries TRBV19 and TRBJ2-6; D is possibly TRBD1 (5 bases). V was cut by 8 bases and J by 2 bases, with 10 bases left in between. CDR1 and CDR2 (germline): LNHDA, SQIVND (reference sequence). The CDR3 has 14 amino acids.

The chain recombines TRBV18 with TRBJ1-5; D may be TRBD1 (5 bases). The germline gives CDR1 KGHSH, CDR2 LQKENI. V lost 3 bases and J lost 6, with 15 bases in between. This CDR3 is 15 amino acids long. The CDR3 bases are TGTGCCAGCTCACCTCAGAACGGCCAGGGTCAGCCCCAGCATTTT. Its protein product is CASSPQNGQGQPQHF.